Listed here is a single TCR beta chain. Its cognate antigen is unknown. One end of the junction fails to match germline, which may point to a read error. This sample was taken from a study of T cell repertoires in cytomegalovirus infection. Whole-study context: Both a matching HLA type and CMV infection were indicated by public TCR beta signatures.

TCRdb re-analysed the reads in MiXCR, keeping a single row per CDR3 protein. The table lists around 750,000 distinct CDR3 sequences, roughly 33% of them singletons, with about an eighth in the top ten. The sequencing used cultured CD8+ T cells from PBMCs, collected from culture after CMV antigen stimulation. This sequence originates from a human donor in good health (CMV status not recorded). Some clones in this sample may be carry-over from other donors' samples.

The CDR3: CASSLDGPPNLF. The CDR3 DNA is TGTGCCAGCAGCTTAGATGGACCACCAAATCTATTT. The rearrangement joins TRBV7-4 to TRBJ1-1; D not resolved. The CDR3 contains 12 residues. Per germline, CDR1 SGHVT and CDR2 SQSDAQ.